The rows below give T cell receptor beta chains drawn from one sample of a study of blood T cell repertoires in COVID-19. Some clones are missing from TCRdb's copy, which holds only in-frame ones; the method was immunoSEQ multiplex PCR. In the table there are 260,000 or so clones, around 85% of which are singletons. The material sequenced was PBMCs or T cells enriched from blood (not recorded which). These receptors were taken from a woman between 50 and 59 years old who had recovered from COVID-19. CDR3s include the opening cysteine and the closing phenylalanine or tryptophan. D genes are given only for firm matches. Not every row has a clone size; where given, it reads once, few, many or a size class.

D gene,J gene,clone size,V gene,CDR3 protein,CDR3 DNA
.,TRBJ2-2,.,TRBV11-2,CASSLELLSGELFF,TGTGCCAGCAGCTTAGAGTTATTGTCCGGGGAGCTGTTTTTT
TRBD2,TRBJ2-1,.,TRBV7-9,CASSLRSGRVAYNEQFF,TGTGCCAGCAGCTTACGTAGCGGGAGGGTTGCCTACAATGAGCAGTTCTTC
.,TRBJ2-7,few,TRBV4-2,CASSQMRQPHEQYF,TGTGCCAGCAGCCAAATGAGGCAACCCCACGAGCAGTACTTC
.,TRBJ2-1,.,TRBV19,CASSIVWLLDKQNNEQFF,TGTGCCAGTAGTATAGTCTGGCTTTTGGACAAGCAGAACAATGAGCAGTTCTTC
TRBD2,TRBJ2-3,.,TRBV19,CASSPPLAGIRTDTQYF,TGTGCCAGTAGTCCCCCCCTAGCGGGTATCCGCACAGATACGCAGTATTTT
.,TRBJ2-7,once,TRBV7-2,CASSLGQGEEQYF,TGTGCCAGCAGCTTAGGGCAGGGCGAGGAGCAGTACTTC
TRBD1,TRBJ2-7,.,TRBV5-1,CASSLDRGSYEQYF,TGCGCCAGCAGCTTAGACAGGGGAAGTTACGAGCAGTACTTC
TRBD2,TRBJ2-2,.,TRBV19,CASSIFGGGPVPGELFF,TGTGCCAGTAGTATTTTTGGGGGAGGGCCTGTACCCGGGGAGCTGTTTTTT
TRBD1,TRBJ1-6,.,TRBV5-1,CASSLGQGRNSPLHF,TGCGCCAGCAGCCTGGGACAGGGCCGGAATTCACCCCTCCACTTT
TRBD1,TRBJ1-2,.,TRBV6-1,CASSERVRGRFGGYTF,TGTGCCAGCAGTGAAAGGGTCAGGGGGCGATTCGGCGGCTACACCTTC
.,TRBJ1-3,.,TRBV24-1,CATSDGTRLSSGNTIYF,TGTGCCACCAGTGACGGAACCAGGCTTAGCTCTGGAAACACCATATATTTT
.,TRBJ1-6,.,TRBV15,CAASHPGLNSPLHF,TGTGCCGCCAGTCACCCGGGATTGAATTCACCCCTCCACTTT
.,TRBJ1-1,.,TRBV5-1,CASSLERNTEAFF,TGCGCCAGCAGCTTGGAGCGGAACACTGAAGCTTTCTTT
TRBD1,TRBJ1-4,.,TRBV14,CASSQERTGMGKLFF,TGTGCCAGCAGCCAAGAAAGGACAGGGATGGGAAAACTGTTTTTT
TRBD1,TRBJ1-5,.,TRBV6-5,CASRTLTGPNQPQHF,TGTGCCAGCAGAACTTTGACAGGGCCAAATCAGCCCCAGCATTTT
.,TRBJ2-3,.,TRBV5-1,CASSLGLGDTQYF,TGCGCCAGCAGCTTGGGACTAGGGGATACGCAGTATTTT
.,TRBJ1-5,.,TRBV6-2/TRBV6-3,CASSPPLYQGNQPQHF,TGTGCCAGCAGTCCCCCCTTGTATCAGGGCAATCAGCCCCAGCATTTT
TRBD2,TRBJ2-1,.,TRBV13,CASSSSGGPILYNEQFF,TGTGCCAGCAGCTCTAGCGGGGGGCCTATCCTCTACAATGAGCAGTTCTTC
.,TRBJ2-1,once,TRBV7-9,CASSLISGLFEQFF,TGTGCCAGCAGCTTAATTAGCGGCCTTTTTGAGCAGTTCTTC
TRBD2,TRBJ2-3,.,TRBV27,CASSLLGLAADTQYF,TGTGCCAGCAGTTTACTCGGACTAGCAGCAGATACGCAGTATTTT
.,TRBJ1-2,.,TRBV19,CASSIPGANYGYTF,TGTGCCAGTAGTATCCCAGGGGCTAACTATGGCTACACCTTC
TRBD1,TRBJ1-5,.,TRBV5-1,CASSSGQGGNQPQHF,TGCGCCAGCAGCTCTGGACAGGGGGGTAATCAGCCCCAGCATTTT
.,TRBJ1-2,.,TRBV4-1,CASSQGAANYGYTF,TGCGCCAGCAGCCAAGGAGCTGCTAACTATGGCTACACCTTC
TRBD1,TRBJ2-7,.,TRBV24-1,CATSDLQGQYEQYF,TGTGCCACCAGTGATTTGCAGGGACAGTACGAGCAGTACTTC
TRBD1,TRBJ1-1,.,TRBV19,CASASGGNTEAFF,TGTGCCAGTGCTTCAGGGGGGAACACTGAAGCTTTCTTT
.,TRBJ1-1,few,TRBV30,CAWSLGGEAFF,TGTGCCTGGTCGCTAGGGGGAGAAGCTTTCTTT
.,TRBJ2-2,.,TRBV7-3,CASSRNTGELFF,TGTGCCAGCAGCCGGAACACCGGGGAGCTGTTTTTT
.,TRBJ1-2,once,TRBV7-9,CASSLGDMYGYTF,TGTGCCAGCAGCTTAGGGGACATGTATGGCTACACCTTC
.,TRBJ2-5,.,TRBV13,CASSLQLETQYF,TGTGCCAGCAGCTTACAGTTAGAGACCCAGTACTTC
TRBD1,TRBJ1-5,.,TRBV4-2,CASSQDDRVSRPQHF,TGTGCCAGCAGCCAAGATGACAGGGTAAGTCGGCCCCAGCATTTT
TRBD2,TRBJ2-7,.,TRBV9,CASSVGGGSPYEQYF,TGTGCCAGCAGCGTAGGGGGGGGGAGCCCCTACGAGCAGTACTTC
.,TRBJ2-1,.,TRBV7-3,CASSLDRALYNEQFF,TGTGCCAGCAGCTTAGACAGAGCGCTTTACAATGAGCAGTTCTTC
.,TRBJ2-7,.,TRBV27,CASSLYPPETYEQYF,TGTGCCAGCAGTTTATATCCTCCAGAAACCTACGAGCAGTACTTC
.,TRBJ2-7,.,TRBV7-9,CASSSRGSGYEQYF,TGTGCCAGCAGCTCCAGGGGATCCGGCTACGAGCAGTACTTC
.,TRBJ2-7,.,TRBV6-1,CASSDQVRSYEQYF,TGTGCCAGCAGTGATCAAGTGCGATCCTACGAGCAGTACTTC
TRBD2,TRBJ2-5,.,TRBV5-1,CASSLPGLGRETQYF,TGCGCCAGCAGCTTACCGGGACTAGGTAGGGAGACCCAGTACTTC
TRBD2,TRBJ2-1,.,TRBV4-1,CASSLDSLAGVMYEQFF,TGCGCCAGCAGCCTCGACTCTCTAGCGGGAGTCATGTATGAGCAGTTCTTC
TRBD2,TRBJ2-1,.,TRBV27,CASSRYGGGNEQFF,TGTGCCAGCAGCAGGTACGGGGGAGGGAATGAGCAGTTCTTC
.,TRBJ2-4,.,TRBV3-1/TRBV3-2,CASSQKPGAGTRSTKNIQYF,TGTGCCAGCAGCCAAAAGCCTGGGGCCGGGACACGCTCAACCAAAAACATTCAGTACTTC
TRBD2,TRBJ2-7,.,TRBV27,CASSLLPSGSSYEQYF,TGTGCCAGCAGTTTGCTCCCTAGCGGGAGCTCCTACGAGCAGTACTTC
TRBD2,TRBJ2-1,.,TRBV5-1,CASRPWTSGSNEQFF,TGCGCCAGCAGACCCTGGACTAGCGGGAGTAATGAGCAGTTCTTC
TRBD1,TRBJ1-5,.,TRBV2,CASSVRGAGSNQPQHF,TGTGCCAGCAGTGTCAGGGGGGCGGGTAGTAATCAGCCCCAGCATTTT
TRBD1,TRBJ2-4,.,TRBV7-9,CASSLQGALAKNIQYF,TGTGCCAGCAGCTTACAGGGGGCCCTAGCCAAAAACATTCAGTACTTC
TRBD1,TRBJ2-7,.,TRBV2,CASDRGGSEREQYF,TGTGCCAGTGACAGGGGCGGGTCGGAAAGGGAGCAGTACTTC
TRBD1,TRBJ2-3,few,TRBV19,CASSIDRVVTDTQYF,TGTGCCAGTAGTATCGACAGGGTGGTGACGGATACGCAGTATTTT
.,TRBJ1-4,once,TRBV3-1/TRBV3-2,CASSQVGGWNEKLFF,TGTGCCAGCAGCCAAGTGGGGGGTTGGAACGAAAAACTGTTTTTT
TRBD2,TRBJ2-3,.,TRBV19,CASTRTSLSDTQYF,TGTGCCAGTACCAGGACTAGTCTTTCAGATACGCAGTATTTT
TRBD1,TRBJ2-5,.,TRBV24-1,CATSEWQGALETQYF,TGTGCCACCAGTGAGTGGCAGGGGGCGCTTGAGACCCAGTACTTC
.,TRBJ2-3,.,TRBV7-9,CASSLSPTDTQYF,TGTGCCAGCAGCTTGAGCCCGACAGATACGCAGTATTTT
.,TRBJ1-6,.,TRBV14,CASSSVGTRNSPLHF,TGTGCCAGCAGTTCCGTCGGGACACGTAATTCACCCCTCCACTTT
TRBD1,TRBJ2-3,.,TRBV9,CASSVAGDRVADTQYF,TGTGCCAGCAGCGTAGCTGGGGACAGGGTAGCAGATACGCAGTATTTT
TRBD2,TRBJ2-5,.,TRBV9,CASSIGRGGPGETQYF,TGTGCCAGCAGCATCGGTCGGGGAGGGCCTGGGGAGACCCAGTACTTC
.,TRBJ2-7,.,TRBV28,CASSLSGGVSYEQYF,TGTGCCAGCAGTTTATCGGGGGGCGTCTCTTACGAGCAGTACTTC
.,TRBJ2-2,.,TRBV7-8,CASSLFRGRTGELFF,TGTGCCAGCAGCTTGTTCAGGGGAAGAACCGGGGAGCTGTTTTTT
TRBD1,TRBJ1-1,.,TRBV30,CAWSGQGVSEAFF,TGTGCCTGGAGCGGACAGGGGGTGTCTGAAGCTTTCTTT
.,TRBJ2-3,.,TRBV5-1,CASSSVGASTDTQYF,TGCGCCAGCAGCTCGGTTGGTGCTAGCACAGATACGCAGTATTTT
TRBD2,TRBJ2-3,.,TRBV28,CASSSSGGASDTQYF,TGTGCCAGCAGTTCCAGCGGGGGGGCCTCAGATACGCAGTATTTT
TRBD2,TRBJ2-3,.,TRBV3-1/TRBV3-2,CASSQDRLARSTDTQYF,TGTGCCAGCAGCCAAGATCGACTAGCCCGAAGCACAGATACGCAGTATTTT
.,TRBJ2-4,.,TRBV6-5,CASKTTGGRNIQYF,TGTGCCAGCAAGACCACGGGGGGCAGGAACATTCAGTACTTC